This T cell receptor beta chain was found in a study of shared clonotypes between healthy human individuals. The wider study: For every donor, three CD4 naive, three CD4 memory, two CD8 naive and one CD8 memory plates were used. The study's findings and limits: The sharing of about 5% of naive CD4 clonotypes was seen across several donors. Although depth was large, rarefaction showed that sequencing of the sorted subsets was incomplete.

V was trimmed by 7 bases and J by 0 bases, leaving 17 bases between them. Looked up from germline, CDR1 is PRHDT and CDR2 is FYEKMQ (reference sequence). The CDR3 spans 16 residues. TCRdb keeps only in-frame clones here, not all; method: immunoSEQ multiplex PCR. The sample consists of around 2,000,000 clones, about 95% of them appearing once. Terminally differentiated effector memory CD45RA+ cells were excluded by CCR7 positive selection of CD45RO-negative cells. Concerning this clone: Antigen: not known.

The TCR originated in a man aged 18 to 30 in good health. Sequenced material: naive CD8+ T cells sorted from blood. The V and J genes are TRBV13 and TRBJ2-3; D is possibly TRBD1 (7 bases). CDR3 DNA sequence: TGTGCCAGCAACCAGGGGGGAGTCGATAGCACAGATACGCAGTATTTT. It is translated as CASNQGGVDSTDTQYF.